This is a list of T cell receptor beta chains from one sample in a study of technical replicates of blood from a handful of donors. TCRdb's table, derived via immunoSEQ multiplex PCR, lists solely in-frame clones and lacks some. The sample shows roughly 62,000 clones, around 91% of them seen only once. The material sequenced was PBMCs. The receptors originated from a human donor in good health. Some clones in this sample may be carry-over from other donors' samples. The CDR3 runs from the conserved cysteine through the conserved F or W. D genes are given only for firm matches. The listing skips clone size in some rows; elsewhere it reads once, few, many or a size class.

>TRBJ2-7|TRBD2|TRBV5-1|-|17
TGCGCCAGCAGCGGTTCGTCTAGCGGGAGGGCCGGGTACGAGCAGTACTTC
CASSGSSSGRAGYEQYF
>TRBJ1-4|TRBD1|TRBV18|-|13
TGTGCCAGTTTACAGGGGGAAGGTGAAAAACTGTTTTTT
CASLQGEGEKLFF
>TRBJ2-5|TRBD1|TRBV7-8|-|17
TGTGCCAGCAGCTCTAAACCGGGACAGGCGAGTGGATGGACCCAGTACTTC
CASSSKPGQASGWTQYF
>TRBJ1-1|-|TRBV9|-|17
TGTGCCAGCAGCGTAGTATATCCAGGGAGGCTGAACACTGAAGCTTTCTTT
CASSVVYPGRLNTEAFF
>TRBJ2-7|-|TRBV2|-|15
TGTGCCAGCAGTGTGGGAGGAACCCCCTCCTACGAGCAGTACTTC
CASSVGGTPSYEQYF
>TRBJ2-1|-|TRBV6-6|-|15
TGTGCCAGCAAACAACGTTTTATGTCCTACAATGAGCAGTTCTTC
CASKQRFMSYNEQFF
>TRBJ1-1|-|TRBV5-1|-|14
TGCGCCAGCAGTTCGATTCCAGAGAACACTGAAGCTTTCTTT
CASSSIPENTEAFF
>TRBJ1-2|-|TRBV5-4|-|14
TGTGCCAGCAGCCCGGCGGGTGGGAACTATGGCTACACCTTC
CASSPAGGNYGYTF
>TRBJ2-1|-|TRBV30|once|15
TGTGCCTGGAGTGTTGGTGGGGCCGGTCACAATGAGCAGTTCTTC
CAWSVGGAGHNEQFF
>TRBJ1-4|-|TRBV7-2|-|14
TGTGCCAGCAGCTTAGGACTAGGTCGGGAAAAACTGTTTTTT
CASSLGLGREKLFF
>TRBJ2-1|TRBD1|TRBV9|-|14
TGTGCCAGCAGCGTAGCGGTAACAGGGGGTGGGCAGTTCTTC
CASSVAVTGGGQFF
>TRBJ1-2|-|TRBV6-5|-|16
TGTGCCAGCAGTTCGGTAACAGGGAGACCTAACTATGGCTACACCTTC
CASSSVTGRPNYGYTF
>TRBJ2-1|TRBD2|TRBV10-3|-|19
TGTGCCATCCCCCTGACTAGCGGGGGGCCAGGTCTGTCCTACAATGAGCAGTTCTTC
CAIPLTSGGPGLSYNEQFF
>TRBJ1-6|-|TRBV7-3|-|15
TGTGCCAGCAGCTCTCAAGGGGGTTCTAATTCACCCCTCCACTTT
CASSSQGGSNSPLHF
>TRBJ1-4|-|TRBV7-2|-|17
TGTGCCAGCAGCCCGCGGCAGGGAAGGCTCCAAGGGGAAAAACTGTTTTTT
CASSPRQGRLQGEKLFF
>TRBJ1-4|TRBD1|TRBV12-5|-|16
TGTGCTAGTGATTCACAGGGGGCAGGAACTAATGAAAAACTGTTTTTT
CASDSQGAGTNEKLFF
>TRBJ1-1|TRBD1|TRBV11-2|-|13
TGTGCCAGCAGCTCACAGGGGGCCACGGGGACTTTCTTT
CASSSQGATGTFF
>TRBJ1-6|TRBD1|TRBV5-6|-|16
TGTGCCAGCAGCTTGCTGGGACAGGGTTACAATTCACCCCTCCACTTT
CASSLLGQGYNSPLHF